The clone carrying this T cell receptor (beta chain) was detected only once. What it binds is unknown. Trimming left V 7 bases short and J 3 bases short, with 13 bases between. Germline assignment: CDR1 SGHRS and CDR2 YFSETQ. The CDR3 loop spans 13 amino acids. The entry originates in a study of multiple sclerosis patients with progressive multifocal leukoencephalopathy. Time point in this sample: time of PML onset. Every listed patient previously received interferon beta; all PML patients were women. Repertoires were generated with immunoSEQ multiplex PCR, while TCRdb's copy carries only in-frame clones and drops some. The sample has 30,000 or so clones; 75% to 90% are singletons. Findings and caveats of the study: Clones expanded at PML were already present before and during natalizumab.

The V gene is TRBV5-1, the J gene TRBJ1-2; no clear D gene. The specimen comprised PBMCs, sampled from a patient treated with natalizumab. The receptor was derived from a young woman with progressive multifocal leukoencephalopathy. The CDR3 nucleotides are TGCGCCAGCGCCGGGAACGTGGACTATGGCTACACCTTC. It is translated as CASAGNVDYGYTF.